This T cell receptor beta chain was sequenced in a study of blood T cell repertoires in COVID-19. The study drew participants aged roughly 18 to 95 years from approximately 23 US areas. This table comes from immunoSEQ multiplex PCR, and its TCRdb copy is limited to in-frame clones, with some not included. This table holds approximately 300,000 clones, approximately 84% found once. Germline CDR1 is SEHNR and CDR2 is FQNEAQ (reference sequence). This CDR3 region has 16 residues. Germline trimming cut 6 bases from V and 7 bases from J; bases unmatched to any gene: 15. Material: PBMCs or T cells enriched from blood (not recorded which). The sequence was obtained from a young woman who had recovered from COVID-19. This chain connects TRBV7-9 to TRBJ1-2; 9 positions agree with TRBD1. The CDR3 spells CASSSPPGTGSFGYTF. The DNA for the CDR3 is TGTGCCAGCAGTTCTCCTCCCGGGACAGGGTCGTTTGGCTACACCTTC. Full variable domain (rest looked up from reference TRBV7-9 and TRBJ1-2): DTGVSQNPRHKITKRGQNVTFRCDPISEHNRLYWYRQTLGQGPEFLTYFQNEAQLEKSRLLSDRFSAERPKGSFSTLEIQRTEQGDSAMYLCASSSPPGTGSFGYTFGSGTRLTVV.